One sample yielded the 5 T cell receptor beta chains listed below, sequenced in a study of blood T cell repertoires in COVID-19. TCRdb's table, derived via immunoSEQ multiplex PCR, lists solely in-frame clones and lacks some. This sample has 200,000 to 250,000 clones, with about 83% found just once. The sample was peripheral blood. Receptor source: a woman between 45 and 65 years old with acute or convalescent COVID-19.

The rearrangement uses TRBV14 and TRBJ1-2, with D unclear. CDR3 length equals 14 residues. Germline-derived CDR1 and CDR2 are SGHDN and FVKESK. Deletions cut 0 bases from V and 4 bases from J, with 9 bases between. The CDR3 is CASSQDRSFYGYTF. For the CDR3, the DNA is TGTGCCAGCAGCCAAGATAGGAGCTTCTATGGCTACACCTTC.

This clone was seen a handful of times. The CDR3 protein is CASSLGASGGTGELFF. The CDR3 DNA reads TGTGCCAGCAGCTTGGGGGCTAGCGGGGGTACCGGGGAGCTGTTTTTT. This sequence joins TRBV5-4 and TRBJ2-2, with 10 bases fitting TRBD2. The CDR3 sequence is 16 residues long. J gave up 5 bases and V 0 bases, and 4 bases lay outside the gene matches. CDR1 is SGHNT and CDR2 is YYREEE in the germline V gene (reference sequence).

The genes are TRBV11-2 and TRBJ2-1, with 7 bases fitting TRBD2. The trim removed 5 bases at V and 4 bases at J, leaving 8 bases unmatched. The germline gives CDR1 SGHAT, CDR2 FQNNGV. The CDR3 is 15 amino acids. The CDR3 is CASSRGLVGYNEQFF. CDR3 coding DNA: TGTGCCAGCAGCCGCGGACTAGTAGGGTACAATGAGCAGTTCTTC.

The rearrangement links TRBV5-4 to TRBJ2-1; D unresolved. CDR3 length equals 14 residues. V lost 5 bases and J 7 bases, leaving 16 bases between the germline ends. Germline lookup yields CDR1 SGHNT and CDR2 YYREEE (reference sequence). The CDR3 here is CASSLADFENEQFF. CDR3 in DNA: TGTGCCAGCAGTCTGGCTGACTTCGAGAATGAGCAGTTCTTC. The variable domain in full, with the rest retrieved from reference TRBV5-4 and TRBJ2-1, is ETGVTQSPTHLIKTRGQQVTLRCSSQSGHNTVSWYQQALGQGPQFIFQYYREEENGRGNFPPRFSGLQFPNYSSELNVNALELDDSALYLCASSLADFENEQFFGPGTRLTVL.

The chain recombines TRBV19 with TRBJ2-1; TRBD2 matches at 7 bases. The CDR3 loop spans 14 amino acids. CDR1 is LNHDA and CDR2 is SQIVND in the germline V gene (reference sequence). J lost 6 bases, V lost 5 bases, and 7 bases had no gene match. CDR3 in amino acids: CASSWAGVLNEQFF. The CDR3 nucleotides are TGTGCCAGTAGTTGGGCGGGAGTACTCAATGAGCAGTTCTTC.